This T cell receptor (beta chain) was captured in a study of cytomegalovirus exposure and HLA in healthy donors. Study outcomes and limitations: Per published accounts, TCR beta sequences correctly predicted the HLA-A and HLA-B alleles of most subjects. Immune exposure information available was restricted to CMV serostatus.

A note on this clone: The antigen is unknown.

Trimming removed 0 bases at V and 0 bases at J, with 12 bases between. This CDR3 is 17 amino acids long. In germline, CDR1 is LNHNV, CDR2 YYDKDF (reference sequence). All donors participated as healthy donors of bone marrow. The PCR used 60 Vbeta and 13 Jbeta primers. The data were produced by immunoSEQ multiplex PCR, yet TCRdb's version contains in-frame clones alone and is incomplete. The sample yields roughly 97,000 clones, over 65% seen once. What was sequenced was PBMCs. The chain carries TRBV15 and TRBJ1-5; perhaps TRBD1 as D (6 bases). This TCR came from a woman aged 40 to 49 in good health and CMV-seronegative. The CDR3 region has the DNA TGTGCCACCAGCAGAGATAGACAGGTGCGTAGCAATCAGCCCCAGCATTTT. It translates to CATSRDRQVRSNQPQHF. The complete variable domain, with remaining parts taken from reference TRBV15 and TRBJ1-5, reads DAMVIQNPRYQVTQFGKPVTLSCSQTLNHNVMYWYQQKSSQAPKLLFHYYDKDFNNEADTPDNFQSRRPNTSFCFLDIRSPGLGDTAMYLCATSRDRQVRSNQPQHFGDGTRLSIL.